These 32 T cell receptor beta chains were all obtained from the same sample, sequenced in a study of identical twins. Each CDR3 protein gets one entry after TCRdb re-called the 5' RACE reads with MiXCR. The sample records approximately 500,000 distinct CDR3 sequences, roughly 15% being singletons. The same data also contributed to another study, on yellow fever vaccine responses in identical twins.

Sequencing used CD4+ T cells sorted from blood. Every receptor here comes from a woman between 18 and 30 years old in good health.

This clonotype was counted only a few times. The chain couples TRBV3-1 to TRBJ2-7; 8 bases agree with TRBD1. CDR3 length: 14 amino acids. Per germline, CDR1 LGHDT and CDR2 YNNKEL (reference sequence). After removal of 5 bases from V and 2 bases from J, the junction contained 5 bases not matched to a gene. The CDR3 spells CASSGGTGPYEQYF. The CDR3, as DNA: TGTGCCAGCAGCGGAGGGACAGGACCCTACGAGCAGTACTTC.

This clonotype turned up a few times. The rearrangement links TRBV3-1 to TRBJ2-2, with 9 bases that match TRBD2. The CDR3 has 17 residues. Looked up from germline, CDR1 is LGHDT and CDR2 is YNNKEL (reference sequence). Losses at the gene ends were 1 base for V and 2 bases for J; bases not matched to a gene: 5. CDR3 protein: CASSQGLAGINTGELFF. In nucleotides, the CDR3 is TGTGCCAGCAGCCAAGGGCTAGCGGGGATAAACACCGGGGAGCTGTTTTTT.

This clonotype came up a few times. The V and J genes are TRBV20-1 and TRBJ1-2; D unclear. With 6 bases removed from V and 1 base from J, the gap between germline ends came to 15 bases. The length of the CDR3 is 14 residues. Looked up from germline, CDR1 is DFQATT and CDR2 is SNEGSKA (reference sequence). CDR3 DNA: TGCAGTGCCCCGGCGGAAACTCTTAACTATGGCTACACCTTC. It yields the protein CSAPAETLNYGYTF.

This clonotype was detected a few times. Here the CDR3 reads CSAGLAGRPGETQYF. CDR3 sequence (DNA): TGCAGTGCAGGACTAGCGGGCCGCCCGGGGGAGACCCAGTACTTC. The V call is TRBV20-1, the J call TRBJ2-5; 11 bases are shared with TRBD2. The CDR3 is 15 amino acids. Unmatched junction bases numbered 11, after V lost 6 bases and J lost 5 bases. Germline lookup yields CDR1 DFQATT and CDR2 SNEGSKA (reference sequence).

This clonotype was seen more than once but under ten times. The chain is built from TRBV20-1 and TRBJ1-5; D possibly corresponds to TRBD1 (6 bases). Germline V gene lookup returns CDR1 DFQATT and CDR2 SNEGSKA (reference sequence). This CDR3 is built from 16 residues. V was cut by 1 base and J by 3 bases, with 16 bases left in between. The CDR3 nucleotides are TGCAGTGCTAGAGGACAGGCCGAAAGCCCCAATCAGCCCCAGCATTTT. It is translated as CSARGQAESPNQPQHF.

The V gene is TRBV5-5, the J gene TRBJ2-5; D gene unclear. The CDR3 is 15 residues long. V lost 0 bases to trimming and J lost 5 bases, with 14 bases between them. Per germline, CDR1 SGHKS and CDR2 YYEKEE (reference sequence). This CDR3 is CASSLGLREGETQYF. The CDR3 DNA reads as TGTGCCAGCAGCTTGGGGCTACGAGAAGGGGAGACCCAGTACTTC.

The chain links TRBV24-1 to TRBJ2-3; D remains ambiguous. This CDR3 region has 9 residues. Germline loops: CDR1 KGHDR, CDR2 SFDVKD. Trimming took 7 bases from V and 11 from J, leaving 6 bases between them. CDR3 sequence reads: CATSDEQYF. CDR3 nucleotides: TGTGCCACCAGCGACGAGCAGTATTTT.

The V and J genes are TRBV29-1 and TRBJ2-7; TRBD2 is a possible D gene (5 bases). Germline values: CDR1 SQVTM, CDR2 ANQGSEA. V lost 3 bases and J lost 0, with 18 bases in between. The CDR3 loop spans 16 amino acids. CDR3 nucleotides: TGCAGCGTTGAGAAGTCGACAAGGGAGAGCTCCTACGAGCAGTACTTC. Its translation: CSVEKSTRESSYEQYF.

The rearrangement links TRBV6-5 to TRBJ2-1; D is tentatively TRBD1 or TRBD2 (5 bases each). V was clipped by 2 bases and J by 4 bases, with 9 bases between them. Per the germline V gene, CDR1 is MNHEY and CDR2 is SVGAGI. The CDR3 spans 14 residues. The CDR3 bases are TGTGCCAGCAGTTACGGGGACGTTTACAATGAGCAGTTCTTC. It encodes CASSYGDVYNEQFF.

The chain links TRBV12-3 or TRBV12-4 to TRBJ2-2; 9 bases are a match to TRBD1. The CDR3 length is 15 residues. V lost 2 bases and J lost 4; bases outside the gene matches: 2. CDR3 protein: CASSLTGGRTGELFF. The CDR3 DNA is TGTGCCAGCAGTTTAACAGGGGGCCGCACCGGGGAGCTGTTTTTT.

The chain links TRBV5-6 to TRBJ2-3, with TRBD2 matching 7 bases. J gave up 2 bases and V 4 bases, and 4 bases lay outside the gene matches. The CDR3 length is 14 residues. Per germline, CDR1 SGHDT and CDR2 YYEEEE. The CDR3 sequence is CASSASGATDTQYF. CDR3 in DNA: TGTGCCAGCAGCGCCAGCGGGGCCACAGATACGCAGTATTTT.

This clonotype appeared a few times. This chain connects TRBV7-9 to TRBJ2-1; TRBD2 aligns across 13 bases. CDR1 and CDR2 from the germline V gene are SEHNR and FQNEAQ (reference sequence). The CDR3 has 14 amino acids. J gave up 7 bases and V 9 bases, and 6 bases lay outside the gene matches. CDR3 nucleotides: TGTGCCAGTTCGTGGACTAGCGGGAGTAATGAGCAGTTCTTC. It encodes CASSWTSGSNEQFF.

The V call is TRBV7-9, the J call TRBJ1-2; tentatively, D is TRBD1 (5 bases). CDR3 length: 13 amino acids. With 5 bases removed from V and 8 bases from J, the gap between germline ends came to 15 bases. Per the germline V gene, CDR1 is SEHNR and CDR2 is FQNEAQ (reference sequence). The CDR3 nucleotides are TGTGCCAGCAGCAGGGACGGGAGTCGAGGCTACACCTTC. Protein: CASSRDGSRGYTF.

This clonotype appeared a few times. The chain recombines TRBV20-1 with TRBJ1-5; 9 bases map to TRBD1. Germline V gene sequence: CDR1 DFQATT, CDR2 SNEGSKA (reference sequence). CDR3 length: 12 residues. DNA of the CDR3: TGCAGGTGGACAGGGGGCAATCAGCCCCAGCATTTT. It codes for CRWTGGNQPQHF.

V is TRBV15 and J is TRBJ2-1, with 8 positions matching TRBD1. Germline loops: CDR1 LNHNV, CDR2 YYDKDF (reference sequence). The trim removed 2 bases at V and 4 bases at J, leaving 7 bases unmatched. This CDR3 contains 16 residues. The CDR3 spells CATSRRGQAMYNEQFF. CDR3 bases: TGTGCCACCAGCAGAAGGGGACAGGCTATGTACAATGAGCAGTTCTTC.

The rearrangement joins TRBV2 to TRBJ2-1, with 7 bases identical to TRBD2. The CDR3 has 19 amino acids. V lost 1 base and J lost 2; bases outside the gene matches: 14. CDR1 SNHLY and CDR2 FYNNEI come from the germline V gene. The CDR3 sequence: CASSEELAGLGITYNEQFF. CDR3 DNA sequence: TGTGCCAGCAGTGAAGAGTTAGCGGGCCTAGGGATCACCTACAATGAGCAGTTCTTC.

The chain has TRBV24-1 and TRBJ2-1; 12 bases are a match to TRBD1. Germline CDR1 reads KGHDR; CDR2 reads SFDVKD. V was pared by 5 bases and J by 5 bases, with 6 bases of the junction left unmatched. The CDR3 runs 16 residues. The CDR3 DNA reads as TGTGCCACCAGTGGCCCGGGACAGGGGGCGAACAATGAGCAGTTCTTC. Its translation: CATSGPGQGANNEQFF.

This rearrangement joins TRBV6-1 to TRBJ1-5, with unresolved D. V gave up 1 base and J gave up 0 bases, with 16 bases separating them. This CDR3 spans 18 amino acids. Germline lookup yields CDR1 MNHNS and CDR2 SASEGT. The chain's CDR3 is CASSEGSIRWDSNQPQHF. The CDR3 bases are TGTGCCAGCAGTGAAGGGAGTATCAGGTGGGATAGCAATCAGCCCCAGCATTTT.

This clonotype was recorded a few times. The gene calls are TRBV7-6 and TRBJ2-2; maybe TRBD2 (6 bases). This CDR3 has 16 residues. The germline V gene encodes CDR1 SGHVS and CDR2 FNYEAQ. Trimming left V 1 base short and J 4 bases short, with 13 bases between. CDR3 sequence (DNA): TGTGCCAGCAGCTTAGGTGCGGGGTTTGTCACCGGGGAGCTGTTTTTT. Amino acids: CASSLGAGFVTGELFF.

This clonotype was seen only a few times. The chain joins TRBV20-1 to TRBJ2-5, with 8 bases aligning to TRBD1. There are 15 residues in the CDR3. V was pared by 4 bases and J by 4 bases, with 11 bases of the junction left unmatched. In germline, CDR1 is DFQATT, CDR2 SNEGSKA (reference sequence). CDR3 DNA sequence: TGCAGTGCTACCCCCACAGGGGGATTACGAGAGACCCAGTACTTC. Residues: CSATPTGGLRETQYF.

This chain joins TRBV10-3 and TRBJ1-5; D gene uncertain. Trimming left V 4 bases short and J 6 bases short, with 13 bases between. Germline V gene lookup returns CDR1 ENHRY and CDR2 SYGVKD. CDR3 length: 14 amino acids. The CDR3: CAISVVEGGQPQHF. CDR3 bases: TGTGCCATCAGTGTGGTGGAGGGAGGTCAGCCCCAGCATTTT.

This clonotype was counted only a few times. This sequence joins TRBV12-3 or TRBV12-4 and TRBJ2-1; TRBD1 is a possible D gene (6 bases). V gave up 3 bases and J gave up 6 bases, with 9 bases separating them. CDR3 length equals 13 residues. CDR3 nucleotides: TGTGCCAGCAGTTTTGCGACAGGCAATGAGCAGTTCTTC. Translation: CASSFATGNEQFF.

This chain connects TRBV6-1 to TRBJ2-5, with D possibly matching TRBD1 (6 bases). The CDR3 runs 14 residues. Germline loops: CDR1 MNHNS, CDR2 SASEGT. Trimming left V 1 base short and J 4 bases short, with 10 bases between. In DNA, the CDR3 is TGTGCCAGCAGTGAAGACAGGGTGCGAGAGACCCAGTACTTC. This gives the protein CASSEDRVRETQYF.

This clonotype occurred a few times. The rearrangement uses TRBV20-1 and TRBJ2-7, with a weak D call TRBD2 (6 bases). This CDR3 spans 15 amino acids. V was trimmed by 1 base and J by 3 bases, leaving 16 bases between them. Germline CDR1 reads DFQATT; CDR2 reads SNEGSKA (reference sequence). CDR3 bases: TGCAGTGCTAGAGTTCAGGGAGGAATGAGCTACGAGCAGTACGTC. It codes for CSARVQGGMSYEQYV.

V gene TRBV11-1 combines with J gene TRBJ2-5; 12 bases line up with TRBD1. After removal of 5 bases from V and 5 bases from J, the junction contained 15 bases not matched to a gene. The germline gives CDR1 SGHAT, CDR2 FQDESV (reference sequence). This CDR3 comprises 18 residues. The CDR3 DNA sequence: TGTGCCAGCAGCCCGGGACTGGGGACAGGGGGCCTTCAGGAGACCCAGTACTTC. This gives the protein CASSPGLGTGGLQETQYF.

Only a few counts were recorded for this clonotype. The J gene is TRBJ2-2, the V gene TRBV5-1; D unclear. Between the trimmed V and J ends, which lost 3 bases and 5 bases, there was a span of 11 bases. CDR1 and CDR2 (germline): SGHRS, YFSETQ. CDR3 length equals 14 residues. The CDR3 nucleotides are TGCGCCAGCAGCTCCGGTTTAGGTACCGGGGAGCTGTTTTTT. Residues: CASSSGLGTGELFF.

The chain uses TRBV12-3 or TRBV12-4 and TRBJ2-1; 13 bases match TRBD2. Trimming at V came to 5 bases and at J to 4 bases, leaving 11 bases not matched to a gene. This CDR3 is built from 18 residues. This CDR3 reads CASSLTSGRAQRYNEQFF. Here the CDR3 DNA reads TGTGCCAGCAGTCTAACTAGCGGGAGGGCTCAGAGATACAATGAGCAGTTCTTC.

The chain has TRBV20-1 and TRBJ2-3; D unclear. The J call is in doubt because the DNA end fits TRBJ1-5 better. Germline CDR1 and CDR2: DFQATT and SNEGSKA (reference sequence). The CDR3 sequence is 15 residues long. The chain's CDR3 is CSASRREAVPDTQHF. The CDR3 nucleotides read TGCAGTGCTAGTCGGCGGGAGGCAGTGCCAGATACGCAGCATTTT.

This clonotype was observed a handful of times. The J gene is TRBJ1-6, the V gene TRBV27; the D is unclear. The germline CDR1 and CDR2 sequences are MNHEY and SMNVEV (reference sequence). Trimming stripped 5 bases from V and 10 bases from J, with 15 bases between. This CDR3 contains 14 residues. The chain's CDR3 is CASSIGSWYSPLHF. CDR3 sequence (DNA): TGTGCCAGCAGTATAGGGAGTTGGTACTCACCCCTCCACTTT.

The V and J genes are TRBV7-8 and TRBJ2-3; D may match TRBD1 or TRBD2 (5 bases each). The CDR3 covers 15 residues. Germline CDR1 SGHVS, CDR2 FQNEAQ. The V end was cut by 1 base, the J end by 1 base, with 9 bases between. As DNA, the CDR3 is TGTGCCAGCAGCTTAGGGGGGTACGGCACAGATACGCAGTATTTT. This sequence encodes CASSLGGYGTDTQYF. Based on the CDR3 plus reference TRBV7-8 and TRBJ2-3, the full variable domain is GAGVSQSPRYKVAKRGQDVALRCDPISGHVSLFWYQQALGQGPEFLTYFQNEAQLDKSGLPSDRFFAERPEGSVSTLKIQRTQQEDSAVYLCASSLGGYGTDTQYFGPGTRLTVL.

This clonotype has just a few counts. The V gene is TRBV7-7, the J gene TRBJ2-1; D unclear. In germline, CDR1 is SSHAT, CDR2 FNYEAQ (reference sequence). This CDR3 comprises 14 residues. Between the trimmed V and J ends, which lost 5 bases and 8 bases, there was a span of 16 bases. As DNA, the CDR3 is TGTGCCAGCAGCCCGGGCTCGCCCACTGATGAGCAGTTCTTC. The encoded protein is CASSPGSPTDEQFF.

This clonotype was observed a few times. The rearrangement links TRBV5-1 to TRBJ2-3; D is ambiguous. Trimming pared 0 bases from V and 6 bases from J, leaving 11 bases between. The CDR3 totals 14 residues. CDR1 and CDR2 (germline): SGHRS, YFSETQ. The CDR3 DNA reads TGCGCCAGCAGCTTGGTGAGCATACGTGATACGCAGTATTTT. Translation: CASSLVSIRDTQYF. The variable domain in full, completed from reference TRBV5-1 and TRBJ2-3, reads KAGVTQTPRYLIKTRGQQVTLSCSPISGHRSVSWYQQTPGQGLQFLFEYFSETQRNKGNFPGRFSGRQFSNSRSEMNVSTLELGDSALYLCASSLVSIRDTQYFGPGTRLTVL.